These T cell receptor beta chains were read from a single sample in a study of graft-versus-host responses after intestinal transplantation. These receptors' targets are unknown. Assay: immunoSEQ multiplex PCR; the TCRdb copy retains only in-frame clones and omits some. The sample includes about 51,000 clones, 70% to 90% of them seen just once. This specimen was unstimulated CD4+ T cells sorted from spleen or lymph node cells, taken before transplant. The source of these receptors is a human donor who was the organ donor for an intestinal transplant. The CDR3 runs from the conserved cysteine through the conserved F or W. Each record gives: J gene, clone size, V gene, D gene, CDR3 DNA, CDR3 protein. A D gene is named only where the DNA matches it firmly. Some rows have no size entry. The others give once, few or many, or a class for an expanded clone.

j_call: TRBJ1-4
clone_size: NA
v_call: TRBV5-4
d_call: NA
cdr3_nt: TGTGCCAGCAGCTTGGGGGCCGCAAATGAAAAACTGTTTTTT
cdr3_aa: CASSLGAANEKLFF

j_call: TRBJ2-1
clone_size: NA
v_call: TRBV5-4
d_call: NA
cdr3_nt: TGTGCCAGCAGCTCCGCGAGGGGGGGAGCCCTCTCCTACAATGAGCAGTTCTTC
cdr3_aa: CASSSARGGALSYNEQFF

j_call: TRBJ2-5
clone_size: NA
v_call: TRBV21-1
d_call: NA
cdr3_nt: TGTGCCAGCAGCGCCCGGGACAGGGGGCAAGCTACCCAGTACTTC
cdr3_aa: CASSARDRGQATQYF

j_call: TRBJ2-3
clone_size: once
v_call: TRBV13
d_call: NA
cdr3_nt: TGTGCCAGCAGCTTAAGGGCGGGGGCTCGGGGAGATACGCAGTATTTT
cdr3_aa: CASSLRAGARGDTQYF

j_call: TRBJ2-5
clone_size: NA
v_call: TRBV5-4
d_call: TRBD1
cdr3_nt: TGTGCCAGCAGCAGCGACAGGGGCCTCCAAGAGACCCAGTACTTC
cdr3_aa: CASSSDRGLQETQYF

j_call: TRBJ2-7
clone_size: NA
v_call: TRBV7-3
d_call: TRBD2
cdr3_nt: TGTGCCAGCAGCTTAGGGGGGGGTTCCTACGAGCAGTACTTC
cdr3_aa: CASSLGGGSYEQYF

j_call: TRBJ2-1
clone_size: NA
v_call: TRBV5-6
d_call: TRBD1
cdr3_nt: TGTGCCAGCAGCTTACCCCGGGACAGCCCCTACAATGAGCAGTTCTTC
cdr3_aa: CASSLPRDSPYNEQFF

j_call: TRBJ2-2
clone_size: NA
v_call: TRBV9
d_call: TRBD1
cdr3_nt: TGTGCCAGCAGCAACAGGGGGCGCGGCACCGGGGAGCTGTTTTTT
cdr3_aa: CASSNRGRGTGELFF

j_call: TRBJ2-7
clone_size: NA
v_call: TRBV18
d_call: NA
cdr3_nt: TGTGCCAGCTCAGAGGTAAACTACGAGCAGTACTTC
cdr3_aa: CASSEVNYEQYF

j_call: TRBJ2-2
clone_size: NA
v_call: TRBV2
d_call: TRBD2
cdr3_nt: TGTGCCAGATCGGGACTACCCAAGGGCACCGGGGAGCTGTTTTTT
cdr3_aa: CARSGLPKGTGELFF

j_call: TRBJ2-3
clone_size: NA
v_call: TRBV18
d_call: TRBD1
cdr3_nt: TGTGCCAGCTCACCGGGACAGTGGGCAGATACGCAGTATTTT
cdr3_aa: CASSPGQWADTQYF

j_call: TRBJ2-7
clone_size: NA
v_call: TRBV7-2
d_call: TRBD2
cdr3_nt: TGTGCCAGCAGCTATAAAGCGGGAGGCTTCTACGAGCAGTACTTC
cdr3_aa: CASSYKAGGFYEQYF

j_call: TRBJ1-2
clone_size: NA
v_call: TRBV28
d_call: TRBD1
cdr3_nt: TGTGCCAGCAGGCCGCGGGACAGGGCTAACTATGGCTACACCTTC
cdr3_aa: CASRPRDRANYGYTF

j_call: TRBJ2-3
clone_size: NA
v_call: TRBV18
d_call: TRBD1
cdr3_nt: TGTGCCAGCTCACCAACACAGGGGCCAGATACGCAGTATTTT
cdr3_aa: CASSPTQGPDTQYF

j_call: TRBJ2-6
clone_size: NA
v_call: TRBV7-9
d_call: NA
cdr3_nt: TGTGCCAGCAGCTTACCCCGGTTCGGTGGGGCCAACGTCCTGACTTTC
cdr3_aa: CASSLPRFGGANVLTF

j_call: TRBJ2-7
clone_size: NA
v_call: TRBV7-2
d_call: TRBD2
cdr3_nt: TGTGCCAGCAGCTTAGCTAGCGGGAGCTCCTACGAGCAGTACTTC
cdr3_aa: CASSLASGSSYEQYF

j_call: TRBJ1-5
clone_size: NA
v_call: TRBV27
d_call: NA
cdr3_nt: TGTGCCAGCAGTTTAAGCAGGAATAGCAATCAGCCCCAGCATTTT
cdr3_aa: CASSLSRNSNQPQHF

j_call: TRBJ2-3
clone_size: NA
v_call: TRBV6-5
d_call: NA
cdr3_nt: TGTGCCAGCAATGTGGCTTGGGGCAGCACAGATACGCAGTATTTT
cdr3_aa: CASNVAWGSTDTQYF

j_call: TRBJ1-1
clone_size: NA
v_call: TRBV28
d_call: NA
cdr3_nt: TGTGCCAGCAGTACCCCTGGGGGGGCCCTTGAAGCTTTCTTT
cdr3_aa: CASSTPGGALEAFF

j_call: TRBJ1-2
clone_size: NA
v_call: TRBV6-5
d_call: NA
cdr3_nt: TGTGCCAGCAGTACCCGTAGCACCGGCTACACCTTC
cdr3_aa: CASSTRSTGYTF

j_call: TRBJ2-1
clone_size: NA
v_call: TRBV6-5
d_call: NA
cdr3_nt: TGTGCCAGCAGTTACTCCGGGACAACAGACAATGAGCAGTTCTTC
cdr3_aa: CASSYSGTTDNEQFF

j_call: TRBJ2-7
clone_size: NA
v_call: TRBV25-1
d_call: TRBD1
cdr3_nt: TGTGCCAGCAGTGATCACCGGGACAGGGATGCCTACGAGCAGTACTTC
cdr3_aa: CASSDHRDRDAYEQYF

j_call: TRBJ2-7
clone_size: NA
v_call: TRBV6-4
d_call: TRBD1
cdr3_nt: TGTGCCAGCAGTAACAGGGGGTCCTCCTACGAGCAGTACTTC
cdr3_aa: CASSNRGSSYEQYF

j_call: TRBJ2-3
clone_size: NA
v_call: TRBV2
d_call: TRBD2
cdr3_nt: TGTGCCAGCTTAAACGGGGCTAGCGGGCTCACAGATACGCAGTATTTT
cdr3_aa: CASLNGASGLTDTQYF

j_call: TRBJ2-1
clone_size: NA
v_call: TRBV18
d_call: NA
cdr3_nt: TGTGCCAGCTCACCTTCGGGAAATAATGAGCAGTTCTTC
cdr3_aa: CASSPSGNNEQFF

j_call: TRBJ1-5
clone_size: NA
v_call: TRBV15
d_call: NA
cdr3_nt: TGTGCCACCAGCAGAGGGTCCCGGTCGTTTTATAGCAATCAGCCCCAGCATTTT
cdr3_aa: CATSRGSRSFYSNQPQHF

j_call: TRBJ1-1
clone_size: NA
v_call: TRBV11-1
d_call: NA
cdr3_nt: TGTGCCAGCAGCTTAGTTAGCGGGGTATGGACTGAAGCTTTCTTT
cdr3_aa: CASSLVSGVWTEAFF

j_call: TRBJ1-1
clone_size: NA
v_call: TRBV30
d_call: NA
cdr3_nt: TGTGCTTCCAAGTGGAGGAGCATGAACACTGAAGCTTTCTTT
cdr3_aa: CASKWRSMNTEAFF

j_call: TRBJ2-7
clone_size: NA
v_call: TRBV29-1
d_call: NA
cdr3_nt: TGCAGCGCCCTAAATGTTCCGGGCGAGCAGTACTTC
cdr3_aa: CSALNVPGEQYF

j_call: TRBJ2-7
clone_size: few
v_call: TRBV2
d_call: TRBD2
cdr3_nt: TGTGCCAGCAGCGATACTAGCGGGGGTTACGAGCAGTACTTC
cdr3_aa: CASSDTSGGYEQYF

j_call: TRBJ1-1
clone_size: NA
v_call: TRBV6-1
d_call: NA
cdr3_nt: TGTGCCGGCTTTTCGTACACTGAAGCTTTCTTT
cdr3_aa: CAGFSYTEAFF

j_call: TRBJ1-5
clone_size: NA
v_call: TRBV30
d_call: NA
cdr3_nt: TGTGCCTGGAGTGTCTCAGGTAACCAGCCCCAGCATTTT
cdr3_aa: CAWSVSGNQPQHF

j_call: TRBJ2-3
clone_size: NA
v_call: TRBV9
d_call: TRBD2
cdr3_nt: TGTGCCAGCAGCGCCACTAGCGGGAGAACAGATACGCAGTATTTT
cdr3_aa: CASSATSGRTDTQYF

j_call: TRBJ2-3
clone_size: NA
v_call: TRBV5-1
d_call: NA
cdr3_nt: TGCGCCAGCAGGACAGAAAGCACAGATACGCAGTATTTT
cdr3_aa: CASRTESTDTQYF

j_call: TRBJ2-1
clone_size: NA
v_call: TRBV11-1
d_call: TRBD2
cdr3_nt: TGTGCCAGCAGCCTAGCGGGGGGTCCCTACAATGAGCAGTTCTTC
cdr3_aa: CASSLAGGPYNEQFF

j_call: TRBJ2-7
clone_size: NA
v_call: TRBV28
d_call: NA
cdr3_nt: TGTGCCAGCAGCTTCAGTACCAGTTACCCCTTTGTGAGTCAGCTCACCGACAAGATCGAGCAGTACTTC
cdr3_aa: CASSFSTSYPFVSQLTDKIEQYF

j_call: TRBJ1-3
clone_size: NA
v_call: TRBV5-1
d_call: TRBD1
cdr3_nt: TGCGCCAGCAGCTTTGGGACAGGGGGCTTCGGCTCTGGAAACACCATATATTTT
cdr3_aa: CASSFGTGGFGSGNTIYF